These 18 T cell receptor beta chains were all obtained from the same sample, sequenced in a study of T cell repertoires in cytomegalovirus infection. TCRdb used MiXCR to reprocess the reads, holding one entry per CDR3 protein. The profile covers 110,000 or so distinct CDR3 sequences, with 30% appearing a single time and around two fifths taken by the ten largest. Antigens for these TCRs are unknown. The sequenced sample was CD8+ T cells from cultured PBMCs, obtained from culture after CMV antigen stimulation. These TCRs come from a human donor in good health (CMV status not recorded). Some clones in this sample may be carry-over from other donors' samples.

V usage is TRBV6-2 or TRBV6-3 and J usage is TRBJ2-7; perhaps TRBD1 as D (7 bases). Trimming cost V 2 bases and J 4 bases, with 12 bases left between them. CDR1 is MNHEY, CDR2 SVGEGT, per germline. The CDR3 extends over 14 amino acids. The CDR3 loop reads CASSYPEGAYEQYF. The CDR3 DNA reads as TGTGCCAGCAGTTACCCGGAGGGGGCATACGAGCAGTACTTC.

This clonotype occurred a few times. The V and J genes are TRBV7-9 and TRBJ1-2; 9 bases are shared with TRBD1. The CDR3 totals 13 residues. CDR1 and CDR2 (germline): SEHNR, FQNEAQ (reference sequence). V was pared by 5 bases and J by 6 bases, with 4 bases of the junction left unmatched. The CDR3 DNA reads as TGTGCCAGCAGCCCAAGGGACAGGGATGGCTACACCTTC. It encodes CASSPRDRDGYTF. Full variable domain (rest looked up from reference TRBV7-9 and TRBJ1-2): DTGVSQNPRHKITKRGQNVTFRCDPISEHNRLYWYRQTLGQGPEFLTYFQNEAQLEKSRLLSDRFSAERPKGSFSTLEIQRTEQGDSAMYLCASSPRDRDGYTFGSGTRLTVV.

This clonotype was counted between two and nine times. The V gene is TRBV7-2, the J gene TRBJ2-5; 11 positions agree with TRBD2. The CDR3 consists of 16 residues. Germline V gene lookup returns CDR1 SGHTA and CDR2 FQGNSA. V shed 4 bases and J 4 bases; nucleotides not matched to a gene: 8. CDR3 nucleotide sequence: TGTGCCAGCAGCTCCTGGGCTAGCGGGGGGACAGAGACCCAGTACTTC. Protein product: CASSSWASGGTETQYF.

This clonotype showed up just a few times. The chain has TRBV6-2 or TRBV6-3 and TRBJ2-7; no definite D call. Trimming shortened V by 3 bases and J by 2 bases, and 14 bases separated the two germline ends. This CDR3 contains 15 residues. CDR1 MNHEY and CDR2 SVGEGT come from the germline V gene. This CDR3 reads CASSYKADDPYEQYF. In nucleotides, the CDR3 is TGTGCCAGCAGTTATAAGGCGGACGACCCCTACGAGCAGTACTTC.

The rearrangement uses TRBV6-6 and TRBJ1-2; unclear D gene. The V gene lost 0 bases and the J gene lost 0 bases, with 26 bases spanning the gap. Germline V gene data show CDR1 as MNHNY and CDR2 as SVGAGI (reference sequence). The CDR3 extends over 21 amino acids. For the CDR3, the DNA is TGTGCCAGCAGTTACTCGAATTTCGGCAGACTTCCTAACCACACTAACTATGGCTACACCTTC. This sequence encodes CASSYSNFGRLPNHTNYGYTF.

This clonotype occurred many times. This chain connects TRBV7-9 to TRBJ2-7, with 10 bases aligning to TRBD1. Germline CDR1 and CDR2: SEHNR and FQNEAQ (reference sequence). Losses at the gene ends were 5 bases for V and 2 bases for J; bases not matched to a gene: 3. CDR3 length: 14 amino acids. The CDR3 loop is CASSPGQGAYEQYF. The CDR3 DNA follows: TGTGCCAGCAGCCCCGGACAGGGGGCCTACGAGCAGTACTTC.

CDR3: CASSQEPGHGGYEQYF. DNA of the CDR3: TGCGCCAGCAGCCAAGAGCCGGGTCACGGGGGCTACGAGCAGTACTTC. This rearrangement joins TRBV4-3 to TRBJ2-7, with a weak D call TRBD2 (6 bases). Germline V CDR1 and CDR2: LGHNA, YSLEER. The CDR3 sequence is 16 residues long. V was trimmed by 0 bases and J by 3 bases, leaving 15 bases between them.

The V call is TRBV6-1, the J call TRBJ2-7, with a weak D call TRBD2 (5 bases). Between the trimmed V and J ends, which lost 4 bases and 2 bases, there was a span of 9 bases. This CDR3 has 13 residues. Germline-derived CDR1 and CDR2 are MNHNS and SASEGT. The CDR3 is CASSAGVAYEQYF. CDR3 nucleotide sequence: TGTGCCAGCAGTGCCGGGGTTGCCTACGAGCAGTACTTC.

This clonotype was recorded many times. This rearrangement joins TRBV7-8 to TRBJ1-5; D gene uncertain. Germline-derived CDR1 and CDR2 are SGHVS and FQNEAQ. Trimming stripped 4 bases from V and 5 bases from J, with 12 bases between. CDR3 length: 14 residues. CDR3 nucleotide sequence: TGTGCCAGCAGCTCCGGGCCCGGGGATCAGCCCCAGCATTTT. It yields the protein CASSSGPGDQPQHF.

This clonotype occurred a few times. CDR3 sequence (DNA): TGTGCCAGCAGTTTGGACAGGGGAACAGATACGCAGTATTTT. Translation: CASSLDRGTDTQYF. The chain employs TRBV28 and TRBJ2-3, with 9 nucleotides matching TRBD1. This CDR3 spans 14 amino acids. Germline CDR1 reads MDHEN; CDR2 reads SYDVKM. The V gene end was trimmed by 3 bases and the J gene end by 3 bases; junction bases not matched to a gene: 1.

This clonotype was seen a few times. CDR3 region: CASSADLEIYEQYF. In DNA, the CDR3 is TGTGCCAGCAGCGCCGACCTTGAGATCTACGAGCAGTACTTC. The rearrangement uses TRBV7-6 and TRBJ2-7, with D unresolved. The CDR3 has 14 residues. Germline CDR1 and CDR2: SGHVS and FNYEAQ. Trimming cost V 5 bases and J 3 bases, with 14 bases left between them.

The chain employs TRBV7-2 and TRBJ2-7; unclear D gene. Trimming cost V 1 base and J 2 bases, with 9 bases left between them. CDR3 length equals 14 residues. Germline CDR1 reads SGHTA; CDR2 reads FQGNSA. CDR3 region: CASSLGVGAYEQYF. In DNA form, the CDR3 reads TGTGCCAGCAGCTTAGGTGTCGGTGCCTACGAGCAGTACTTC. Based on the CDR3 plus reference TRBV7-2 and TRBJ2-7, the full variable domain is GAGVSQSPSNKVTEKGKDVELRCDPISGHTALYWYRQSLGQGLEFLIYFQGNSAPDKSGLPSDRFSAERTGGSVSTLTIQRTQQEDSAVYLCASSLGVGAYEQYFGPGTRLTVT.

This clonotype was recorded a few times. J is TRBJ2-7 and V is TRBV4-1; TRBD1 aligns across 7 bases. There are 16 residues in the CDR3. Losses at the gene ends were 0 bases for V and 3 bases for J; bases not matched to a gene: 8. Looked up from germline, CDR1 is MGHRA and CDR2 is YSYEKL. The CDR3 DNA sequence: TGCGCCAGCAGCCAAGATCGGGACAGAGCCTTCTACGAGCAGTACTTC. It yields the protein CASSQDRDRAFYEQYF.

This clonotype was detected only a few times. The V and J genes are TRBV10-3 and TRBJ1-5; no definite D call. This CDR3 is 13 amino acids long. Looked up from germline, CDR1 is ENHRY and CDR2 is SYGVKD. V was trimmed by 0 bases and J by 5 bases, leaving 5 bases between them. CDR3 sequence reads: CAISESGDQPQHF. CDR3 bases: TGTGCCATCAGTGAGTCCGGGGATCAGCCCCAGCATTTT.

This clonotype was observed at least ten times. V gene TRBV6-5 combines with J gene TRBJ2-1; TRBD2 aligns across 8 bases. V was pared by 2 bases and J by 7 bases, with 7 bases of the junction left unmatched. Germline V gene data show CDR1 as MNHEY and CDR2 as SVGAGI. The CDR3 is 15 amino acids. As DNA, the CDR3 is TGTGCCAGCAGTTACCTCCGGGGGGGATCGAATGAGCAGTTCTTC. Translating it yields CASSYLRGGSNEQFF.

The rearrangement joins TRBV12-3 or TRBV12-4 to TRBJ2-1; 7 positions match TRBD1. CDR3 length: 15 amino acids. The V and J ends lost 5 bases and 9 bases, in that order; junction bases with no gene match: 13. In DNA form, the CDR3 reads TGTGCCAGCAGTCTTCGACAGGGCATTCTTGGTGAGCAGTTCTTC. Residues: CASSLRQGILGEQFF.

The V and J genes are TRBV7-6 and TRBJ1-1, with 7 bases lining up with TRBD1. CDR3 length: 14 amino acids. CDR1 and CDR2 (germline): SGHVS, FNYEAQ. The CDR3 spells CVSSGGRGRIEAFF. The CDR3, as DNA: TGTGTATCTTCTGGAGGGAGGGGGCGAATTGAAGCTTTCTTT.

This clonotype was observed many times. The chain is built from TRBV7-2 and TRBJ2-3, with 10 positions matching TRBD2. CDR3 size: 17 residues. Germline V lookup: CDR1 SGHTA, CDR2 FQGNSA. The ends lost 5 bases at V and 0 bases at J; junction bases unmatched: 8. CDR3 DNA: TGTGCCAGCAGCGGCATCTCTAGCGGGGGCAGCACAGATACGCAGTATTTT. Protein sequence: CASSGISSGGSTDTQYF.